This paragraph reports one TCR beta chain. Its antigen is not identified. This record comes from a study of a mutant IDH1 vaccine in newly diagnosed glioma. Time point here: week 5, during vaccination. Every vaccination contained 300 ug of the mutant IDH1 20-mer peptide and was paired with topical imiquimod. Profiling relied on immunoSEQ multiplex PCR, and the TCRdb table lists in-frame clones only, not all of them. The data contain 25,000 to 35,000 clones, 75% to 90% of them singletons. Germline V gene lookup returns CDR1 SEHNR and CDR2 FQNEAQ (reference sequence). The CDR3 runs 16 residues. The V segment lost 5 bases and the J segment 7 bases; nucleotides outside the gene matches: 11.

The rearrangement uses TRBV7-9 and TRBJ2-2; 9 nucleotides line up with TRBD1. The TCR was taken from a woman aged 40 to 50 with glioma. Some clones in this sample may be carry-over from other donors' samples. The specimen was peripheral blood mononuclear cells (PBMCs), collected from a glioma patient whose treatment included an IDH1 peptide vaccine. CDR3 DNA sequence: TGTGCCAGCAGCCCCCGGGACAGGGCGGGCGGCGGGGAGCTGTTTTTT. As protein: CASSPRDRAGGGELFF.